The T cell receptor beta chain under discussion was sequenced for a study of cytomegalovirus exposure and HLA in healthy donors. Notes on this clone: The antigen remains unidentified. Relative to the germline gene, one junction end is altered; a read error may explain this.

Use of 60 Vbeta and 13 Jbeta primers characterized the PCR. TCRdb's table, derived via immunoSEQ multiplex PCR, lists solely in-frame clones and lacks some. The data show approximately 150,000 clones, roughly 80% seen once. Study-level points and caveats: Some V segments, TRBV6-2 and TRBV6-3 among them, were indistinguishable and were therefore excluded. Most subjects' HLA-A and HLA-B alleles were reportedly predicted from TCR beta sequences.

Germline-derived CDR1 and CDR2 are MGHRA and YSYEKL. The CDR3 totals 15 residues. This sequence originates from a woman aged 40 to 50 in good health and CMV-seropositive. The material sequenced was PBMCs. This chain links TRBV4-1 with TRBJ2-1, with 9 bases fitting TRBD1. CDR3 region: CASSKEGQGFNEQFF. Written as DNA, the CDR3 is TGCGCCAGCAGCAAAGAGGGACAGGGATTCAATGAGCAGTTCTTC.